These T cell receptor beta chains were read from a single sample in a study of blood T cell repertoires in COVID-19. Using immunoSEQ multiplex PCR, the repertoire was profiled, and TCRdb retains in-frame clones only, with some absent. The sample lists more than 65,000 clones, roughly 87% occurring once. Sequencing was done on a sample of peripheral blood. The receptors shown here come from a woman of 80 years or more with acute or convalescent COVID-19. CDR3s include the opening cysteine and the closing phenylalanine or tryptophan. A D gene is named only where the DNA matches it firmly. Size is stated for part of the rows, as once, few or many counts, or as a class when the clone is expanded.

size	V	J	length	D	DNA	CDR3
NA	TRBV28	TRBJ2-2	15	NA	TGTGCCAGCAGTAAAAACAGGGTTTTATCCGGGGAGCTGTTTTTT	CASSKNRVLSGELFF
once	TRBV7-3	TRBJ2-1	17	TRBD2	TGTGCCAGCAGCCCCCTCCCCGTTGGACTAGCCGGCAATGAGCAGTTCTTC	CASSPLPVGLAGNEQFF
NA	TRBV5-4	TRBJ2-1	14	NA	TGTGCCAGCAGCTTAGGGCTAGCCCCCGATGAGCAGTTCTTC	CASSLGLAPDEQFF
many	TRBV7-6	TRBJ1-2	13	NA	TGTGCCAGCAGCCCTGACAGTAACTATGGCTACACCTTC	CASSPDSNYGYTF
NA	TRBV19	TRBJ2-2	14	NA	TGTGCCAGTAGTATAGCAGGGAACACCGGGGAGCTGTTTTTT	CASSIAGNTGELFF
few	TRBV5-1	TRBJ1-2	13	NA	TGCGCCAGCAGCTTGCAGGGTAGTCATGGCTACACCTTC	CASSLQGSHGYTF
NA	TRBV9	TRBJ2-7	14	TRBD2	TGTGCCAGCAGCGTAGGGCTAGCGGGAGGGGAGCAGTACTTC	CASSVGLAGGEQYF
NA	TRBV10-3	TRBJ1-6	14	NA	TGTGCCATCAGTGGGCAGGTAGATAATTCACCCCTCCACTTT	CAISGQVDNSPLHF
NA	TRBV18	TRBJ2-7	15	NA	TGTGCCAGCTCACTCACGGAGGGGTTGAACTACGAGCAGTACTTC	CASSLTEGLNYEQYF
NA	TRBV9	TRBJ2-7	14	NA	TGTGCCAGCAGCGTAGGGTGGGCAGGGTACGAGCAGTACTTC	CASSVGWAGYEQYF
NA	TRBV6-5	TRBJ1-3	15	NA	TGTGCCAGCAGCAAAGCAGGGTTCGCTGGAAACACCATATATTTT	CASSKAGFAGNTIYF
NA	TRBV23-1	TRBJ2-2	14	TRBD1	TGCGCCAGCATTCACAGGGGCCGGGCCGGGGAGCTGTTTTTT	CASIHRGRAGELFF
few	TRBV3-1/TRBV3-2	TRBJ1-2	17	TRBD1	TGTGCCAGCAGCCAAGATGGAGGCTCAGGGGGCGCGGGTGGCTACACCTTC	CASSQDGGSGGAGGYTF
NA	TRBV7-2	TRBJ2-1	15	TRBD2	TGTGCCAGCAGCCCCTTAGCGGGGGGTGGCAATGAGCAGTTCTTC	CASSPLAGGGNEQFF
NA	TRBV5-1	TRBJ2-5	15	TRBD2	TGCGCCAGCACGAAAACGGGACTAGTAGTAGAGACCCAGTACTTC	CASTKTGLVVETQYF
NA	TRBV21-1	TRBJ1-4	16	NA	TGTGCCAGCAGCAAAGTGACGGGACAAGAAAATGAAAAACTGTTTTTT	CASSKVTGQENEKLFF
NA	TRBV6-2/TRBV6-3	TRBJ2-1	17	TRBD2	TGTGCCAGCAGTTATTCGACTAGCGGGAGGTCCATCAATGAGCAGTTCTTC	CASSYSTSGRSINEQFF
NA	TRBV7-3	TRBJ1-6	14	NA	TGTGCCAGCAGCCCCTCCGCGGGTAATTCACCCCTCCACTTT	CASSPSAGNSPLHF
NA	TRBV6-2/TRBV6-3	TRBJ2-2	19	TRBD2	TGTGCCAGCAGTATGACCCGGGCTAGCGGGAGACCCAACACCGGGGAGCTGTTTTTT	CASSMTRASGRPNTGELFF
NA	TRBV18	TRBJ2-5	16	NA	TGTGCCAGCTCAAGCCTGAACACAGGGAACCAAGAGACCCAGTACTTC	CASSSLNTGNQETQYF
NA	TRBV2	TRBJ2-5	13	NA	TGTGCCAGCAGGCGTAGCGGCCAAGAGACCCAGTACTTC	CASRRSGQETQYF
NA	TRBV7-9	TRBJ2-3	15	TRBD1	TGTGCCAGCAGCTACGGGACAGGGGAGACAGATACGCAGTATTTT	CASSYGTGETDTQYF